The 2 T cell receptor beta chains presented below share a single source sample, sequenced in a study of neurological immune-mediated disorders. In TCRdb, the 5' RACE reads were re-called with MiXCR into one record per CDR3 protein. This table has roughly 70,000 distinct CDR3 sequences, roughly 5% appearing once. Sequences were obtained from PBMCs. These receptors were taken from a woman in her twenties or thirties with multiple sclerosis.

This clonotype was detected many times. The chain recombines TRBV5-1 with TRBJ2-2, with D perhaps matching TRBD2 (5 bases). CDR3 size: 13 residues. The germline V gene encodes CDR1 SGHRS and CDR2 YFSETQ. V was shortened by 5 bases and J by 5 bases, with 10 bases between the two germline ends. The CDR3 spells CASRAGQTGELFF. DNA for the CDR3: TGCGCCAGCAGGGCGGGTCAGACCGGGGAGCTGTTTTTT.

This clonotype was seen ten or more times. The chain links TRBV27 to TRBJ1-2; D uncertain. Trimming removed 0 bases at V and 3 bases at J, with 11 bases between. CDR1 and CDR2 from the germline V gene are MNHEY and SMNVEV (reference sequence). The CDR3 is made up of 15 amino acids. CDR3 loop: CASSLSKTEYYGYTF. CDR3 nucleotides: TGTGCCAGCAGTTTATCGAAAACAGAATACTATGGCTACACCTTC.